This entry lists 14 T cell receptor beta chains sequenced from one sample in a study of technical replicates of blood from a handful of donors. TCRdb's table, derived via immunoSEQ multiplex PCR, lists solely in-frame clones and lacks some. This sample yields approximately 81,000 clones, of which approximately 94% are seen a single time; roughly 0.4% belongs to the top ten. Sequenced sample: T cells isolated from PBMCs. All receptors derive from a human donor in good health.

J is TRBJ2-7 and V is TRBV5-1; D is possibly TRBD1 (5 bases). The germline V and J ends were trimmed by 4 bases and 0 bases, with 17 bases remaining between them. CDR1 SGHRS and CDR2 YFSETQ come from the germline V gene. The CDR3 spans 16 residues. The CDR3 reads CASSQGLAGSSYEQYF. CDR3 sequence (DNA): TGCGCCAGCAGCCAGGGTCTTGCTGGCAGCTCCTACGAGCAGTACTTC.

V gene TRBV6-4 combines with J gene TRBJ2-2, with no clear D. V lost 7 bases, J lost 1 base, and 10 bases lay in between. This CDR3 comprises 14 residues. Germline V lookup: CDR1 MRHNA, CDR2 SNTAGT. This CDR3 is CASKHSVNTGELFF. The CDR3 DNA reads TGTGCCAGCAAGCATTCCGTGAACACCGGGGAGCTGTTTTTT.

The chain is built from TRBV27 and TRBJ2-7; 15 nucleotides agree with TRBD2. J lost 2 bases, V lost 6 bases, and 11 bases had no gene match. CDR3 length equals 18 residues. Germline CDR1 and CDR2: MNHEY and SMNVEV (reference sequence). This CDR3 is CASSYRTSGRGLTYEQYF. For the CDR3, the DNA is TGTGCCAGCAGCTATCGGACTAGCGGGAGGGGATTGACCTACGAGCAGTACTTC.

The rearrangement uses TRBV4-3 and TRBJ2-1, with D possibly being TRBD2 (5 bases). The CDR3 contains 17 residues. Trimming took 0 bases from V and 4 from J, leaving 16 bases between them. Looked up from germline, CDR1 is LGHNA and CDR2 is YSLEER. The CDR3 loop reads CASSQDRPGIRYNEQFF. CDR3 in DNA: TGCGCCAGCAGCCAAGATCGACCCGGGATACGATACAATGAGCAGTTCTTC.

V and J are TRBV2 and TRBJ2-3, with TRBD2 identical over 15 bases. Germline CDR1 SNHLY, CDR2 FYNNEI. The CDR3 is 19 amino acids. The V segment lost 8 bases and the J segment 4 bases; nucleotides outside the gene matches: 16. In DNA form, the CDR3 reads TGTGCCAGCGTAGTTCGGGGACTAGCGGGAGGTTCGGGCCCAGATACGCAGTATTTT. It is translated as CASVVRGLAGGSGPDTQYF. Full variable domain (outside the CDR3, taken from reference TRBV2 and TRBJ2-3): EPEVTQTPSHQVTQMGQEVILRCVPISNHLYFYWYRQILGQKVEFLVSFYNNEISEKSEIFDDQFSVERPDGSNFTLKIRSTKLEDSAMYFCASVVRGLAGGSGPDTQYFGPGTRLTVL.

CDR3 sequence reads: CASLFSYNEQFF. CDR3 sequence (DNA): TGTGCCAGCTTATTCTCCTACAATGAGCAGTTCTTC. The chain carries TRBV2 and TRBJ2-1; no firm D call. Germline CDR1 is SNHLY and CDR2 is FYNNEI. CDR3 size: 12 residues. V lost 8 bases and J lost 0, with 5 bases in between.

The chain has TRBV19 and TRBJ1-2; tentatively, D is TRBD1 (6 bases). This CDR3 spans 14 amino acids. The germline V gene has CDR1 LNHDA and CDR2 SQIVND (reference sequence). Trimming took off 1 base at V and 2 bases at J, with 8 bases between the two ends. The chain's CDR3 is CASSIVGQNYGYTF. The CDR3 nucleotides are TGTGCCAGTAGTATAGTGGGACAAAACTATGGCTACACCTTC. Looking up the rest from reference TRBV19 and TRBJ1-2 gives the full variable domain: DGGITQSPKYLFRKEGQNVTLSCEQNLNHDAMYWYRQDPGQGLRLIYYSQIVNDFQKGDIAEGYSVSREKKESFPLTVTSAQKNPTAFYLCASSIVGQNYGYTFGSGTRLTVV.

V gene TRBV5-1 combines with J gene TRBJ2-7, with 7 nucleotides matching TRBD1. The ends lost 0 bases at V and 5 bases at J; junction bases unmatched: 2. CDR1 and CDR2 (germline): SGHRS, YFSETQ. CDR3 length: 13 residues. The CDR3: CASSLGQGDEQYF. The DNA for the CDR3 is TGCGCCAGCAGCTTGGGCCAGGGGGACGAGCAGTACTTC.

The gene calls are TRBV6-5 and TRBJ2-1; 7 bases agree with TRBD2. The germline CDR1 and CDR2 sequences are MNHEY and SVGAGI. J lost 6 bases, V lost 8 bases, and 1 base had no gene match. The CDR3 sequence is 11 residues long. The DNA of the CDR3 is TGTGCCAGCGCTAGCGGCAATGAGCAGTTCTTC. Protein sequence: CASASGNEQFF.

This chain connects TRBV4-1 to TRBJ2-1; D gene unclear. The CDR3 loop spans 14 amino acids. CDR1 MGHRA and CDR2 YSYEKL come from the germline V gene. Trimming took off 0 bases at V and 6 bases at J, with 9 bases between the two ends. CDR3 sequence reads: CASSQDREVNEQFF. CDR3 DNA sequence: TGCGCCAGCAGCCAAGATCGTGAGGTCAATGAGCAGTTCTTC.

The chain has TRBV4-1 and TRBJ2-7; 11 nucleotides match TRBD2. Germline V gene lookup returns CDR1 MGHRA and CDR2 YSYEKL. J lost 5 bases, V lost 3 bases, and 9 bases had no gene match. The CDR3 has 16 amino acids. CDR3 sequence: CASSQTLTSGVHEQYF. CDR3 DNA sequence: TGCGCCAGCAGCCAGACACTGACTAGCGGGGTACACGAGCAGTACTTC.

V gene TRBV25-1 combines with J gene TRBJ2-7, with 8 bases matching TRBD1. The length of the CDR3 is 14 residues. The trim removed 4 bases at V and 1 base at J, leaving 3 bases unmatched. CDR1 and CDR2 (germline): MGHDK, SYGVNS. The CDR3 DNA sequence: TGTGCCAGCAGTGTCGGGACAGGATCCTACGAGCAGTACTTC. It yields the protein CASSVGTGSYEQYF.

The J gene is TRBJ2-1, the V gene TRBV4-1; 7 positions agree with TRBD2. CDR1 and CDR2 (germline): MGHRA, YSYEKL. This CDR3 comprises 16 residues. Losses at the gene ends were 0 bases for V and 6 bases for J; bases not matched to a gene: 8. CDR3 region: CASSQEWLAALNEQFF. DNA for the CDR3: TGCGCCAGCAGCCAAGAGTGGCTAGCGGCCCTCAATGAGCAGTTCTTC.

In this sample, this clone turned up once. The J gene is TRBJ2-2, the V gene TRBV30, with unresolved D. The CDR3 totals 15 residues. The V end lost 3 bases, the J end lost 3 bases, and 14 bases lay between the germline ends. Germline-derived CDR1 and CDR2 are GTSNPN and SVGIG (reference sequence). The CDR3 spells CAWRQLVEDTGELFF. The CDR3 DNA reads as TGTGCCTGGAGGCAGCTAGTGGAAGACACCGGGGAGCTGTTTTTT.